This is a list of T cell receptor beta chains from one sample in a study of hypomethylating agent response in myelodysplastic syndrome. The method was immunoSEQ multiplex PCR; TCRdb's version includes in-frame clones alone and lacks a portion of them. The table includes about 4,000 clones, around 90% detected once. The material was bone marrow, obtained before or after starting hypomethylating agent treatment for myelodysplastic syndrome (not recorded which). Receptor source: a human donor with myelodysplastic syndrome. CDR3s include the opening cysteine and the closing phenylalanine or tryptophan. The D gene is left open where the match is weak. Clone size is stated in some rows and not others, as once, few, many or a class when expanded.

9	TRBV6-6	-	TRBJ1-2	-	CASSHDPFF	TGTGCCAGCAGTCACGACCCATTCTTC
10	TRBV29-1	-	TRBJ2-2	-	CSGGTGELFF	TGCAGCGGGGGGACCGGGGAGCTGTTTTTT
12	TRBV19	-	TRBJ1-2	few	CASSIAGRGYTF	TGTGCCAGTAGTATAGCGGGCAGAGGCTACACCTTC
15	TRBV2	-	TRBJ2-5	-	CASKAAAITWETQYF	TGTGCCAGCAAGGCAGCGGCCATCACATGGGAGACCCAGTACTTC
15	TRBV2	TRBD2	TRBJ2-1	-	CASSDTGGRNNEQFF	TGTGCCAGCAGTGATACGGGAGGGCGAAACAATGAGCAGTTCTTC
13	TRBV29-1	-	TRBJ2-3	once	CSVGDLTPDTQYF	TGCAGCGTTGGGGACTTAACCCCAGATACGCAGTATTTT
14	TRBV9	-	TRBJ1-1	-	CASSVDITYTEAFF	TGTGCCAGCAGCGTAGATATCACATACACTGAAGCTTTCTTT
23	TRBV21-1	-	TRBJ2-4	few	CASSKAPQGQRDSGRWAKNIQYF	TGTGCCAGCAGCAAAGCTCCCCAGGGCCAGCGGGATAGCGGGAGATGGGCCAAAAACATTCAGTACTTC
16	TRBV10-1	TRBD2	TRBJ2-3	-	CASSATSGRGPDTQYF	TGCGCCAGCAGTGCTACTAGCGGGAGAGGCCCAGATACGCAGTATTTT
14	TRBV6-5	-	TRBJ2-5	-	CASSVDRIPFGQYF	TGTGCCAGCAGTGTTGACAGGATACCCTTTGGGCAGTACTTC
15	TRBV18	TRBD1	TRBJ2-2	-	CASSPGTANTGELFF	TGTGCCAGCTCACCAGGGACAGCTAACACCGGGGAGCTGTTTTTT
14	TRBV7-2	-	TRBJ1-1	-	CASSYYSRGAEAFF	TGTGCCAGCAGCTACTACAGTAGGGGTGCTGAAGCTTTCTTT
17	TRBV11-2	-	TRBJ1-2	-	CASSSAGRSATNYGYTF	TGTGCCAGCAGCTCCGCGGGGCGGTCCGCTACTAACTATGGCTACACCTTC
14	TRBV10-3	-	TRBJ1-5	-	CAISEDENNQPQHF	TGTGCCATCAGCGAAGACGAAAACAATCAGCCCCAGCATTTT